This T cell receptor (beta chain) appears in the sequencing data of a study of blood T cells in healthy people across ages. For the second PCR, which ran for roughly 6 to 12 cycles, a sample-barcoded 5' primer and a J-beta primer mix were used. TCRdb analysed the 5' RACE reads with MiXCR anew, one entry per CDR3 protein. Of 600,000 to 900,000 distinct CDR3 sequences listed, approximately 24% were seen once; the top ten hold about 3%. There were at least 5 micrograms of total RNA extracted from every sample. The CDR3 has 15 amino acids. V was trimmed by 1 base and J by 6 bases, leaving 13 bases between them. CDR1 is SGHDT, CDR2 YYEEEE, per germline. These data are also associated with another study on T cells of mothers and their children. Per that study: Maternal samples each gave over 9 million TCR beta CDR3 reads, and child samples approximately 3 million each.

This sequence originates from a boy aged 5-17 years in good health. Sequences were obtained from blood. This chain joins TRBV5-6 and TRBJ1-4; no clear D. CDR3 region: CASSLNRFKDEKLFF. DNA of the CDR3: TGTGCCAGCAGCTTGAACAGATTCAAGGATGAAAAACTGTTTTTT. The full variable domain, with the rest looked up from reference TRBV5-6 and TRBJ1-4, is DAGVTQSPTHLIKTRGQQVTLRCSPKSGHDTVSWYQQALGQGPQFIFQYYEEEERQRGNFPDRFSGHQFPNYSSELNVNALLLGDSALYLCASSLNRFKDEKLFFGSGTQLSVL.